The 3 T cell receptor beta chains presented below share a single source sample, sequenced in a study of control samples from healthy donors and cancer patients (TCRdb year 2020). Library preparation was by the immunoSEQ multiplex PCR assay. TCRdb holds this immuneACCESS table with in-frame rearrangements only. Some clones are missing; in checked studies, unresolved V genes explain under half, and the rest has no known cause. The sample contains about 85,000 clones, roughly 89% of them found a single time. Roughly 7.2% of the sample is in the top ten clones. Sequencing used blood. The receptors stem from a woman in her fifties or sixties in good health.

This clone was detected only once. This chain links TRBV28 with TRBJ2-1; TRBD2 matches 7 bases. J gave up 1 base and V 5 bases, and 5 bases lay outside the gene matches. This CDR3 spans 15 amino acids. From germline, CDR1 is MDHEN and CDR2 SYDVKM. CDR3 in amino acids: CASSIAGLSYNEQFF. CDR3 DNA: TGTGCCAGCAGTATCGCGGGACTATCCTACAATGAGCAGTTCTTC.

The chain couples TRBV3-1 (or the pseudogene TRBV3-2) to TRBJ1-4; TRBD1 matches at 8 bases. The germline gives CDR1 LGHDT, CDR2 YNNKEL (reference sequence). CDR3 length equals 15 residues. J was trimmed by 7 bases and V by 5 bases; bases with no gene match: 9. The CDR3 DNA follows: TGTGCCAGCAGCGAGACCAGGGGGCTCAGTGAAAAACTGTTTTTT. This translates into CASSETRGLSEKLFF.

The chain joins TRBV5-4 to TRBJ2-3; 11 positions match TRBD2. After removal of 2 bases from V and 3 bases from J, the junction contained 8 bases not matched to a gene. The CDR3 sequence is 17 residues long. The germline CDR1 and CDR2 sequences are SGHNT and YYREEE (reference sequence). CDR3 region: CASSFTSGGPSTDTQYF. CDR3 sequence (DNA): TGTGCCAGCAGCTTTACTAGCGGGGGCCCCAGTACAGATACGCAGTATTTT.